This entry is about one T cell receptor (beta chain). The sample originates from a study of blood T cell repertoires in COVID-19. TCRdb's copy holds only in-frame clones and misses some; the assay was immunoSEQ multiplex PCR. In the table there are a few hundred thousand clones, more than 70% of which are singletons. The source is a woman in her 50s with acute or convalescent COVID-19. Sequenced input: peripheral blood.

DNA of the CDR3: TGCGCCAGCAGTGAGGGCAGCTACAATGAGCAGTTCTTC. Its translation is CASSEGSYNEQFF. The gene calls are TRBV10-2 and TRBJ2-1; no definite D call. Germline CDR1 and CDR2: WSHSY and SAAADI. CDR3 size: 13 residues. Trimming shortened V by 2 bases and J by 3 bases, and 5 bases separated the two germline ends.